This TCR beta chain is from a study of identical twins (dated by TCRdb to the mid-2010s). Regarding the complete study: The study deep-sequenced TCR alpha and beta repertoires from monozygotic twins, unrelated adults of various ages and cord blood to test whether fetal clonotypes persist. To rule out contamination, replicate twin experiments were performed at different times with different library preparation protocols. Results and caveats for the whole study, not just this receptor: Compared with coincidental sharing between unrelated individuals, out-of-frame TCR alpha sequences shared between twins had an excess of sequences with low generation probability. Invariant T cells such as MAIT and iNKT could partly confound zero-insertion analyses, although diverse VJ usage argued against such confounding for most clonotypes. Fewer insertions were carried by abundant cord blood beta clonotypes; a weaker similar trend was observed in young adult naive repertoires, while no such trend was observed in memory repertoires. In monozygotic twins, recombination models systematically underestimated out-of-frame TCR alpha sharing, but the models matched the sharing seen between unrelated individuals. Conclusions relied on cross-sectional statistical analysis, since the same donors could not be followed over many years. Excess twin sharing in beta out-of-frame sequences was weaker because fewer shared sequences lowered the signal-to-noise ratio.

Including the terminal cysteine and phenylalanine, the CDR3 comprises 13 residues. Only the CDR3 DNA stays, 39 bases, in frame from base 1. Cut back by 7 bases and 2 bases, the V and J ends lie 10 bases apart. Via the germline V gene, CDR1 is KGHDR and CDR2 SFDVKD. Only healthy Caucasian donors were included. The twin cohort comprised three pairs of female monozygotic twins, all aged about 18 to 29 years. CD4+ and CD8+ T cell populations were isolated with positive isolation kits from Invitrogen. Libraries were built with 5' RACE. Sequencing used an Illumina HiSeq 2000. A universal primer binding site was added through template switching, and the final cDNA carried a unique molecular identifier so that TCR cDNA molecules could be counted accurately. Specific primers in the conserved constant-segment region were used to synthesize first-strand cDNA for the TCR alpha and beta chains. To control for contamination, every cDNA library was double barcoded, receiving both a SMART-Mk sample barcode and Illumina barcodes. TruSeq adapter sequences along with Illumina sample barcodes were introduced in two successive PCR steps. The Illumina HiSeq platform was used with custom primers to sequence TCR alpha and beta cDNA libraries. In the authors' own workflow: Unique molecular identifiers were extracted from raw reads with MiGEC, and CDR3 positions were determined with MiXCR. For each individual, recombination models were inferred using an EM algorithm with the repgenHMM and IGoR tools. Shared clonotypes were analyzed with the tcR package in R, and sharing was normalized by the product of cloneset sizes. To study raw recombination free of thymic and clonal selection effects, out-of-frame nonproductive sequences were analyzed. The public reads were quality trimmed at Q25 with fastp and then assembled into clones with MiXCR by TCRdb, keeping productive beta chains. Each CDR3 protein gets just one entry, which takes the most common genes and DNA from the rows behind it. For this entry, the V and J calls and clone size follow TCRdb and not the study's own pipeline. Recorded for this sample are about 520,000 distinct CDR3 sequences; around 20% of them occurred a single time. Of the sample, around 0.91% is held by the ten largest clones.

Remarks on this clonotype: What this receptor recognizes is not known. Per-base quality was not reported, and no clone a single base away is much larger than it.

These sequences were also reported in another study, on T cells expressing NK-cell markers. The second paper further reports: Three sorted T-cell subsets (CD3+CD56+NKG2C+, CD3+CD56+NKG2C- and CD3+CD56-NKG2C+) from under ten donors had their TCR beta-chain repertoires profiled. Among the eight sequenced donors, only one was HCMV-seronegative, while the other seven were HCMV-seropositive. In several experiments an anti-gammadeltaTCR antibody was added to restrict sorting to alphabetaTCR-expressing T cells. In roughly six donors, the dominant CD3+CD56+NKG2C+ clonotypes ranked among the top 10 CD8+ clonotypes, making up roughly 1.0-8% of CD8+ T cells. Those dominant clonotypes were again the most abundant among CD3+CD56-NKG2C+ cells in a few donors, at about 28.3-60.1%. Whether the expanded NKG2C-expressing T cell clones were specific for HCMV antigens remained unclear. Randomly selected healthy volunteers, three men and five women, were used as the eight sequenced donors. HCMV-specific IgG was detected in serum with a commercial ELISA kit to determine HCMV serostatus. MIGEC handled demultiplexing of the reads and grouping by UMI, while MiTCR was used to assemble and quantify clonotypes. To exclude erroneous sequences, only TCR cDNA sequences supported by at least two reads were retained. Downstream repertoire analysis used the tcR package, and clonotypes were matched across fractions by CDR3 nucleotide sequence plus V segment. Antigen specificity was annotated against VDJdb with VDJmatch, allowing one amino acid substitution in CDR3.

The V gene is TRBV24-1 and the J gene is TRBJ1-2; the D gene is perhaps TRBD1, from 5 matching bases. This receptor was obtained from a woman under 30 in good health. Sequencing used CD4+ T cells sorted from blood. The CDR3 protein: CATSQGVNYGYTF. The nucleotide sequence reads TGTGCCACCAGCCAAGGGGTAAACTATGGCTACACCTTC.